These 12 T cell receptor beta chains were sequenced from one sample in a study of OX40 agonist ivuxolimab in advanced cancers. TCRdb keeps only in-frame clones here, not all; method: immunoSEQ multiplex PCR. Of 65,000 to 95,000 clones in the sample, about 91% were seen once. The sequencing used CD4+ or CD8+ T cells sorted from blood, collected in a trial of the OX40 agonist ivuxolimab. These receptors were obtained from an adult with an advanced solid tumor such as melanoma, head and neck, liver or kidney cancer.

The chain carries TRBV5-1 and TRBJ2-5, with 8 positions matching TRBD2. The V segment lost 6 bases and the J segment 3 bases; nucleotides outside the gene matches: 13. Germline values: CDR1 SGHRS, CDR2 YFSETQ. The CDR3 consists of 16 residues. In nucleotides, the CDR3 is TGCGCCAGCACCGAAAGCGCGGGAGGACTAGAAGAGACCCAGTACTTC. It encodes CASTESAGGLEETQYF.

The gene calls are TRBV7-2 and TRBJ1-1; 9 positions agree with TRBD1. The CDR3 consists of 14 residues. V gave up 5 bases and J gave up 4 bases; unmatched junction bases: 5. Looked up from germline, CDR1 is SGHTA and CDR2 is FQGNSA. The CDR3 loop is CASSHRDRVTEAFF. The CDR3 DNA reads as TGTGCCAGCAGCCACCGGGACAGGGTCACTGAAGCTTTCTTT.

This clone was counted between two and nine times. The chain links TRBV19 to TRBJ1-1; possible D gene TRBD1, 6 bases. Trimming left V 3 bases short and J 4 bases short, with 15 bases between. This CDR3 is built from 15 residues. CDR1 and CDR2 (germline): LNHDA, SQIVND (reference sequence). CDR3 amino acids: CASSIPLNRATEAFF. CDR3 DNA: TGTGCCAGTAGTATTCCGTTAAACAGGGCCACTGAAGCTTTCTTT.

V gene TRBV14 combines with J gene TRBJ2-1, with 9 positions matching TRBD2. The germline V gene has CDR1 SGHDN and CDR2 FVKESK. CDR3 length equals 16 residues. The trim removed 4 bases at V and 11 bases at J, leaving 15 bases unmatched. In DNA form, the CDR3 reads TGTGCCAGCAGCCCGTACAGTACTAGCGGGCCAGCAAAGCAGTTCTTC. Translated, it gives CASSPYSTSGPAKQFF.

This rearrangement joins TRBV25-1 to TRBJ1-3; 7 nucleotides agree with TRBD1. Per the germline V gene, CDR1 is MGHDK and CDR2 is SYGVNS. Germline trimming cut 5 bases from V and 0 bases from J; bases unmatched to any gene: 4. The CDR3 covers 15 residues. In DNA form, the CDR3 reads TGTGCCAGCAGTACAGGGGCACTCTCTGGAAACACCATATATTTT. As protein: CASSTGALSGNTIYF.

This clone was counted a single time. For the CDR3, the DNA is TGTGCCAGCAGCTTAGACCCCAAGCCCAGCACTGAAGCTTTCTTT. It codes for CASSLDPKPSTEAFF. The V call is TRBV11-3, the J call TRBJ1-1; D unclear. Between the trimmed V and J ends, which lost 0 bases and 4 bases, there was a span of 12 bases. CDR3 length: 15 residues. Germline V lookup: CDR1 SGHNT, CDR2 YENEEA.

The chain employs TRBV6-5 and TRBJ2-4; D uncertain. CDR3 length: 14 residues. Trimming stripped 5 bases from V and 0 bases from J, with 8 bases between. Germline CDR1 reads MNHEY; CDR2 reads SVGAGI. The CDR3 sequence is CASSTRLAKNIQYF. In DNA form, the CDR3 reads TGTGCCAGCAGTACCCGACTAGCCAAAAACATTCAGTACTTC.

V and J are TRBV19 and TRBJ2-7; unclear D gene. V shed 2 bases and J shed 0 bases, with 20 bases lying between them. The CDR3 is 18 amino acids. The germline V gene encodes CDR1 LNHDA and CDR2 SQIVND (reference sequence). The CDR3 is CASSITPSTLKSSYEQYF. CDR3 DNA sequence: TGTGCCAGTAGTATAACCCCATCCACACTCAAGAGCTCCTACGAGCAGTACTTC.

The chain employs TRBV19 and TRBJ2-2, with D possibly matching TRBD2 (5 bases). V was clipped by 7 bases and J by 1 base, with 10 bases between them. Germline V CDR1 and CDR2: LNHDA, SQIVND (reference sequence). The CDR3 has 14 amino acids. The CDR3 DNA reads TGTGCCAGTAAGGGAGTTGGGAACACCGGGGAGCTGTTTTTT. This translates into CASKGVGNTGELFF.

Notes on this clone: Compared with germline, one end of the junction differs, possibly owing to a read error. Other DNA sequences in the same sample also yield this CDR3. This chain joins TRBV5-1 and TRBJ1-4; D perhaps matches TRBD1 (6 bases). From germline, CDR1 is SGHRS and CDR2 YFSETQ. This CDR3 has 15 residues. The CDR3 DNA follows: TGCGCCAGTAGCTTGGCGGGGAGGGGGGATGAAAAACTGTTTTTT. Protein: CASSLAGRGDEKLFF.

This chain links TRBV5-1 with TRBJ1-4; no firm D call. CDR3 length equals 16 residues. V was pared by 3 bases and J by 0 bases, with 12 bases between. The germline V gene encodes CDR1 SGHRS and CDR2 YFSETQ. The CDR3 protein is CASSSFLGPTNEKLFF. CDR3 nucleotide sequence: TGCGCCAGCAGCTCCTTTCTCGGGCCAACTAATGAAAAACTGTTTTTT.

This clone is a singleton in its sample. V usage is TRBV4-3 and J usage is TRBJ1-4; the D gene is possibly TRBD1 (5 bases). From germline, CDR1 is LGHNA and CDR2 YSLEER. Trimming took off 1 base at V and 4 bases at J, with 10 bases between the two ends. The CDR3 has 15 amino acids. The CDR3 spells CASSQVGGFNEKLFF. CDR3 bases: TGCGCCAGCAGCCAAGTCGGGGGTTTTAATGAAAAACTGTTTTTT.